This T cell receptor (beta chain) came from a study of CD4 T cell repertoires in COVID-19. Trimming cost V 4 bases and J 6 bases, with 3 bases left between them. The CDR3 contains 11 residues. CDR1 and CDR2 (germline): SGHNT, YENEEA. Sequencing was done directly on freshly isolated, uncultured memory T cells. This clone has only one observation. Produced via immunoSEQ multiplex PCR; TCRdb's table is partial and in-frame only. Seen here are fewer than 25,000 clones, 93% observed once, and the top ten hold 0.65% to 0.8%. This sequence originates from a human donor who had COVID-19. The chain has TRBV11-3 and TRBJ2-2; D gene unclear. Sample: circulating follicular helper CD4+ T cells (cTfh) from blood, taken before the COVID-19 pandemic. The CDR3: CASSSSGELFF. The CDR3 nucleotides are TGTGCCAGCAGCTCGTCCGGGGAGCTGTTTTTT. The whole variable domain, remainder taken from reference TRBV11-3 and TRBJ2-2, is EAGVVQSPRYKIIEKKQPVAFWCNPISGHNTLYWYLQNLGQGPELLIRYENEEAVDDSQLPKDRFSAERLKGVDSTLKIQPAELGDSAVYLCASSSSGELFFGEGSRLTVL.